A single sample is the source of the 6 T cell receptor beta chains below, sequenced in a study of cytomegalovirus exposure and HLA in healthy donors. Amplification used 60 Vbeta primers and 13 Jbeta primers. Measured with immunoSEQ multiplex PCR; TCRdb has only the in-frame clones, and not every one. The sample records 150,000 to 200,000 clones, 80% to 90% being singletons. Specimen: PBMCs. These receptors were obtained from a man aged 18 to 29 in good health and CMV-seropositive.

The rearrangement uses TRBV6-5 and TRBJ2-7; 7 nucleotides match TRBD2. V dropped 5 bases and J dropped 2; count of bases not matched to a gene: 9. The CDR3 spans 15 residues. Germline lookup yields CDR1 MNHEY and CDR2 SVGAGI. CDR3 nucleotides: TGTGCCAGCAGTACAGGCGGGGGAGGACCCTACGAGCAGTACTTC. Translated, it gives CASSTGGGGPYEQYF.

This clone was counted only a few times. This rearrangement joins TRBV2 to TRBJ1-1; 8 bases are a match to TRBD1. CDR3 length: 12 amino acids. V lost 6 bases, J lost 8 bases, and 5 bases stayed unmatched. Germline assignment: CDR1 SNHLY and CDR2 FYNNEI. As DNA, the CDR3 is TGTGCCAGCAGGGACAGGGATGCGGAAGCTTTCTTT. Translated, it gives CASRDRDAEAFF.

CDR3 coding DNA: TGTGCCAGCAGCTTCGGGACAGGGTTCACAGATACGCAGTATTTT. Translated: CASSFGTGFTDTQYF. The chain joins TRBV5-6 to TRBJ2-3; 9 bases agree with TRBD1. This CDR3 comprises 15 residues. Germline-derived CDR1 and CDR2 are SGHDT and YYEEEE. With 2 bases clipped from V and 2 bases from J, the junction kept 3 bases outside the gene matches.

The chain recombines TRBV9 with TRBJ2-2; 12 bases map to TRBD2. The germline gives CDR1 SGDLS, CDR2 YYNGEE. This CDR3 is 15 amino acids long. With 6 bases clipped from V and 3 bases from J, the junction kept 3 bases outside the gene matches. The CDR3 nucleotides read TGTGCCAGCACCACTAGCGGGGGGTACACCGGGGAGCTGTTTTTT. Amino acid sequence: CASTTSGGYTGELFF.

The chain employs TRBV9 and TRBJ2-2, with D possibly being TRBD1 (5 bases). V was shortened by 4 bases and J by 12 bases, with 10 bases between the two germline ends. The CDR3 is 11 amino acids. The germline CDR1 and CDR2 sequences are SGDLS and YYNGEE. The CDR3 sequence: CASSISGKLFF. The CDR3 nucleotides read TGTGCCAGCAGCATCTCAGGGAAGCTGTTTTTT.

The chain employs TRBV6-5 and TRBJ1-1; D perhaps matches TRBD1 (5 bases). This CDR3 is 13 amino acids long. The V and J ends lost 6 bases and 11 bases respectively, with 19 bases between them. Looked up from germline, CDR1 is MNHEY and CDR2 is SVGAGI. CDR3 region: CASRPTSQGRAFF. As DNA, the CDR3 is TGTGCCAGCAGACCCACGAGTCAGGGTAGGGCTTTCTTT.